Shown below are 2 T cell receptor beta chains from a single sample sequenced in a study of radiotherapy plus CTLA-4 blockade in lung cancer. Data came from immunoSEQ multiplex PCR; TCRdb stores just in-frame clones and leaves some out. Of 27,000 or so clones listed, approximately 77% are singletons. The sample consisted of peripheral blood, taken from a patient treated with radiotherapy plus ipilimumab. The receptors shown here come from a human donor with non-small cell lung cancer that progressed on radiotherapy plus ipilimumab.

V usage is TRBV13 and J usage is TRBJ1-1; D remains unclear. There are 14 residues in the CDR3. Trimming stripped 4 bases from V and 11 bases from J, with 20 bases between. CDR1 PRHDT and CDR2 FYEKMQ come from the germline V gene (reference sequence). The CDR3 DNA follows: TGTGCCAGCAGCTCGGGATCCTGGTCGACTTCGGCTTTCTTT. It encodes CASSSGSWSTSAFF.

The chain is built from TRBV6-1 and TRBJ2-5; tentative D call: TRBD1 (5 bases). Germline V CDR1 and CDR2: MNHNS, SASEGT. The V and J ends lost 1 base and 5 bases respectively, with 5 bases between them. This CDR3 comprises 12 residues. The CDR3, as DNA: TGTGCCAGCAGTGAAGAGGGGGAGACCCAGTACTTC. It translates to CASSEEGETQYF.